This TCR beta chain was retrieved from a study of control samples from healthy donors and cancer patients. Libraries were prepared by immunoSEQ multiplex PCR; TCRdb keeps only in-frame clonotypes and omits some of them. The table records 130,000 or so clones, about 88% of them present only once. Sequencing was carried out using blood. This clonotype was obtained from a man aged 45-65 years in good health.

CDR3 residues: CASSLNGGGGYTF. DNA of the CDR3: TGTGCCAGCAGCTTAAATGGGGGAGGCGGCTACACCTTC. V and J are TRBV7-3 and TRBJ1-2; D might be TRBD1 (5 bases). Germline V lookup: CDR1 SGHTA, CDR2 FQGTGA. CDR3 length: 13 residues. V lost 1 base and J 8 bases, leaving 11 bases between the germline ends. The complete variable domain, with remaining parts taken from reference TRBV7-3 and TRBJ1-2, reads GAGVSQTPSNKVTEKGKYVELRCDPISGHTALYWYRQSLGQGPEFLIYFQGTGAADDSGLPNDRFFAVRPEGSVSTLKIQRTERGDSAVYLCASSLNGGGGYTFGSGTRLTVV.